Following are 18 T cell receptor beta chains from one sample sequenced in a study of T cells in Graves' hyperthyroidism and ophthalmopathy. RNA transcripts yielded amplified TCR beta CDR3 regions. HTBI primers were used for first-round RT-PCR of the TCR CDR3. TCRdb ran MiXCR on the multiplex PCR reads and lists one entry per CDR3 protein. The sample holds nearly 600,000 distinct CDR3 sequences, roughly 13% seen once. Sequenced input: blood. These receptors were taken from a woman under 40 with Graves' hyperthyroidism that later progressed to Graves' ophthalmopathy.

This clonotype occurred many times. J is TRBJ1-2 and V is TRBV5-6; a possible D gene is TRBD1 (5 bases). V dropped 3 bases and J dropped 5 bases, with 14 bases sitting between them. CDR1 SGHDT and CDR2 YYEEEE come from the germline V gene. The CDR3 consists of 14 residues. DNA of the CDR3: TGTGCCAGCAGCTCTCCAGGGTTAGCGTATGGCTACACCTTC. This encodes CASSSPGLAYGYTF.

This clonotype was seen many times. V usage is TRBV2 and J usage is TRBJ1-5; 9 bases fit TRBD1. Germline loops: CDR1 SNHLY, CDR2 FYNNEI. The CDR3 covers 18 residues. V lost 7 bases to trimming and J lost 0 bases; unmatched junction nucleotides: 13. The CDR3 spells CASTPDRGQINSNQPQHF. DNA for the CDR3: TGTGCCAGCACCCCGGACAGGGGACAGATTAATAGCAATCAGCCCCAGCATTTT.

This clonotype has a count of ten or more. The chain couples TRBV20-1 to TRBJ2-7; 11 bases are shared with TRBD2. This CDR3 comprises 14 residues. Germline trimming cut 5 bases from V and 2 bases from J; bases unmatched to any gene: 5. CDR1 and CDR2 (germline): DFQATT, SNEGSKA (reference sequence). CDR3 coding DNA: TGCAGTGCTCTTTTGACTAGCGGGGCCTACGAGCAGTACTTC. Protein product: CSALLTSGAYEQYF.

This clonotype was counted many times. The V call is TRBV10-3, the J call TRBJ2-5; 10 bases map to TRBD1. The germline V gene encodes CDR1 ENHRY and CDR2 SYGVKD. The CDR3 is 14 amino acids. V shed 10 bases, J shed 2 bases, and the junction held 7 bases outside the gene matches. CDR3 amino acids: CATSAGQGQETQYF. DNA for the CDR3: TGTGCCACCTCGGCGGGACAGGGGCAAGAGACCCAGTACTTC.

This clonotype was recorded at least ten times. The chain carries TRBV29-1 and TRBJ2-1; the D gene could be TRBD1 or TRBD2 (6 bases each). V lost 8 bases and J 6 bases, leaving 14 bases between the germline ends. CDR1 is SQVTM and CDR2 is ANQGSEA in the germline V gene. CDR3 length: 12 amino acids. DNA of the CDR3: TGCAGCTATAGGGGGGAGATCAATGAGCAGTTCTTC. Translated, it gives CSYRGEINEQFF.

This clonotype was found many times. The rearrangement uses TRBV20-1 and TRBJ1-1, with D perhaps TRBD1 (5 bases). The CDR3 is made up of 13 amino acids. V was trimmed by 5 bases and J by 3 bases, leaving 13 bases between them. The V gene's germline CDR1 is DFQATT and CDR2 SNEGSKA (reference sequence). As DNA, the CDR3 is TGCAGTGCTTACGGACATTTCGACACTGAAGCTTTCTTT. Its protein is CSAYGHFDTEAFF.

This clonotype came up a few times. The chain couples TRBV5-1 to TRBJ2-3, with a weak D call TRBD1 (6 bases). V lost 2 bases to trimming and J lost 2 bases, with 15 bases between them. The CDR3 is 16 residues long. The germline V gene has CDR1 SGHRS and CDR2 YFSETQ. The CDR3 DNA reads TGCGCCAGCAGCTTAAATCCAGGGGCACCCACAGATACGCAGTATTTT. Amino acids: CASSLNPGAPTDTQYF.

This clonotype was detected ten times or more. The gene calls are TRBV27 and TRBJ2-7, with unresolved D. The germline gives CDR1 MNHEY, CDR2 SMNVEV (reference sequence). This CDR3 has 12 residues. V lost 6 bases and J lost 3, with 9 bases in between. The CDR3 coding sequence is TGTGCCAGCAGGCGGCCCGACTACGAGCAGTACTTC. Protein sequence: CASRRPDYEQYF.

J is TRBJ2-7 and V is TRBV20-1; TRBD2 aligns across 9 bases. Germline assignment: CDR1 DFQATT and CDR2 SNEGSKA (reference sequence). Trimming at V came to 3 bases and at J to 5 bases, leaving 11 bases not matched to a gene. The CDR3 covers 15 residues. This chain's CDR3 is CSASPPREGGDEQYF. The CDR3 DNA sequence: TGCAGTGCTAGCCCCCCGCGGGAGGGGGGCGACGAGCAGTACTTC.

In regard to this clonotype: This could be a read error, since a much larger clone is one nucleotide away. The chain joins TRBV6-2 or TRBV6-3 to TRBJ2-7, with TRBD2 matching over 11 bases. The CDR3 is 17 residues long. Germline lookup yields CDR1 MNHEY and CDR2 SVGEGT. The trim removed 7 bases at V and 5 bases at J, leaving 16 bases unmatched. Here the CDR3 DNA reads TGTGCCAGCACCTCCTTCGGGACTAGCGGAGGAGGAAACGAGCAGTACTTC. It is translated as CASTSFGTSGGGNEQYF.

A note on this clonotype: A read error may explain this, as a much larger clone is one base away. CDR3 protein: CASSRPGGRTEASF. The CDR3 DNA follows: TGTGCCAGCAGCCGGCCAGGGGGTCGCACTGAAGCTTCCTTT. V gene TRBV3-1 combines with J gene TRBJ1-1; 7 bases are shared with TRBD1. Germline CDR1 LGHDT, CDR2 YNNKEL (reference sequence). The CDR3 loop spans 14 amino acids. The full variable domain, its missing parts supplied by reference TRBV3-1 and TRBJ1-1, is DTAVSQTPKYLVTQMGNDKSIKCEQNLGHDTMYWYKQDSKKFLKIMFSYNNKELIINETVPNRFSPKSPDKAHLNLHINSLELGDSAVYFCASSRPGGRTEASFGQGTRLTVV.

This clonotype has a count of ten or more. The rearrangement uses TRBV11-1 and TRBJ2-7; tentatively, D is TRBD2 (6 bases). The germline V gene has CDR1 SGHAT and CDR2 FQDESV (reference sequence). V was clipped by 3 bases and J by 3 bases, with 9 bases between them. The CDR3 loop spans 13 amino acids. In nucleotides, the CDR3 is TGTGCCAGCAGCTTTAGCGGTTACTACGAGCAGTACTTC. Amino acid sequence: CASSFSGYYEQYF.

The chain couples TRBV6-1 to TRBJ1-5, with D unresolved. The CDR3 runs to 15 residues. The germline V gene has CDR1 MNHNS and CDR2 SASEGT. Deletions cut 6 bases from V and 0 bases from J, with 12 bases between. CDR3 in DNA: TGTGCCAGCAGCCGCGGCGGCGTTAGCAATCAGCCCCAGCATTTT. Translating it yields CASSRGGVSNQPQHF.

Points on this clonotype: A much larger clonotype is one base distant, so this may be a read error. V and J are TRBV18 and TRBJ1-2, with unresolved D. The CDR3 sequence is 13 residues long. V was clipped by 5 bases and J by 6 bases, with 13 bases between them. Germline loops: CDR1 KGHSH, CDR2 LQKENI. As DNA, the CDR3 is TGTGCCAGCTCAATAGGGAGAGACCATGGCTACACCTTC. Amino acid sequence: CASSIGRDHGYTF.

The table lists this clonotype with a few counts. This chain joins TRBV13 and TRBJ1-6; D is possibly TRBD1 (6 bases). V lost 5 bases, J lost 5 bases, and 10 bases lay in between. This CDR3 has 14 amino acids. Germline V gene lookup returns CDR1 PRHDT and CDR2 FYEKMQ (reference sequence). The CDR3 here is CASSLRDNNSPLHF. CDR3 coding DNA: TGTGCCAGCAGCCTCCGGGACAATAATTCACCCCTCCACTTT. Filled out from reference TRBV13 and TRBJ1-6, the complete variable domain reads AAGVIQSPRHLIKEKRETATLKCYPIPRHDTVYWYQQGPGQDPQFLISFYEKMQSDKGSIPDRFSAQQFSDYHSELNMSSLELGDSALYFCASSLRDNNSPLHFGNGTRLTVT.

In this sample, this clonotype turned up many times. The chain is built from TRBV20-1 and TRBJ1-5; the D gene is possibly TRBD1 (5 bases). The germline V and J ends were trimmed by 0 bases and 2 bases, with 11 bases remaining between them. The germline V gene encodes CDR1 DFQATT and CDR2 SNEGSKA (reference sequence). The CDR3 extends over 15 amino acids. The chain's CDR3 is CSARDRGDGNQPQHF. The DNA of the CDR3 is TGCAGTGCTAGAGATCGAGGGGACGGCAATCAGCCCCAGCATTTT.

The count of this clonotype is one. A much bigger clone sits one base away, suggesting this may be a read error. The chain employs TRBV30 and TRBJ2-3; D possibly corresponds to TRBD1 (5 bases). The CDR3 has 13 residues. The germline gives CDR1 GTSNPN, CDR2 SVGIG (reference sequence). The CDR3 DNA reads as TGTGCCTGTAGTGTTAATAGGGGAGATACGCAGTATTTT. Protein: CACSVNRGDTQYF.

This clonotype was detected ten times or more. The chain recombines TRBV27 with TRBJ2-3; 11 positions match TRBD2. The length of the CDR3 is 16 residues. Germline CDR1 reads MNHEY; CDR2 reads SMNVEV (reference sequence). V shed 5 bases and J 6 bases; nucleotides not matched to a gene: 10. CDR3 coding DNA: TGTGCCAGCAGTCCACTAGCGGGAGTCCCGTTGGATACGCAGTATTTT. Its protein is CASSPLAGVPLDTQYF.